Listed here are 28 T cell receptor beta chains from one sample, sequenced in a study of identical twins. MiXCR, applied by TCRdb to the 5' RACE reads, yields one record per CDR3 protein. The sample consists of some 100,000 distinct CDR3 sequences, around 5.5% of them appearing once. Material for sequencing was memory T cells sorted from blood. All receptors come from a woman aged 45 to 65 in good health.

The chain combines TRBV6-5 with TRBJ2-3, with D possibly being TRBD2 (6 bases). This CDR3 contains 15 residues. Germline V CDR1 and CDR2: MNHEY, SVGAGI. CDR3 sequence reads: CTSSTSWGMPDTQYF. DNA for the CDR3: TGTACTAGCAGTACCTCCTGGGGGATGCCAGATACGCAGTATTTT.

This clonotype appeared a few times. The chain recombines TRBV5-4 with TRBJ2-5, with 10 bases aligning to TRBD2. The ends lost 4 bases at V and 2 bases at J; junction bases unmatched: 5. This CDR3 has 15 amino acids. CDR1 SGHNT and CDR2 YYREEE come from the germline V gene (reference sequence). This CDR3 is CASSPLAGVQETQYF. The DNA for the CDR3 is TGTGCCAGCAGCCCGCTAGCGGGGGTACAAGAGACCCAGTACTTC.

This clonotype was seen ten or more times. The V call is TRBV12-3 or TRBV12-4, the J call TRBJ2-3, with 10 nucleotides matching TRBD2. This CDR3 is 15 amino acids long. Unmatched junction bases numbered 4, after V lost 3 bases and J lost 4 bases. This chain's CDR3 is CASSFLAGASDTQYF. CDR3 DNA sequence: TGTGCCAGCAGTTTTCTAGCGGGAGCATCAGATACGCAGTATTTT.

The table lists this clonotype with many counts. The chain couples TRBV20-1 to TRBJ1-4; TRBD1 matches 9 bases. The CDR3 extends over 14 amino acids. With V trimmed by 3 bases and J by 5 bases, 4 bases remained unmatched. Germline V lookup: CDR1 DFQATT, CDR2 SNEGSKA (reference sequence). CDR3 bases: TGCAGTGCTAGGGAGGACAGGGGAAATGAAAAACTGTTTTTT. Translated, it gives CSAREDRGNEKLFF.

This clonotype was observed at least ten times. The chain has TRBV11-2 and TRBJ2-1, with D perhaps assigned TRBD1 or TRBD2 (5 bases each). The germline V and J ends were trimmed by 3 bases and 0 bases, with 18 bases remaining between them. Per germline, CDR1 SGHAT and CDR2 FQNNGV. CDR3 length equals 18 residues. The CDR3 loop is CASSLGRKTTNSYNEQFF. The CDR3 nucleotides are TGTGCCAGCAGCTTGGGACGGAAGACTACAAACTCCTACAATGAGCAGTTCTTC.

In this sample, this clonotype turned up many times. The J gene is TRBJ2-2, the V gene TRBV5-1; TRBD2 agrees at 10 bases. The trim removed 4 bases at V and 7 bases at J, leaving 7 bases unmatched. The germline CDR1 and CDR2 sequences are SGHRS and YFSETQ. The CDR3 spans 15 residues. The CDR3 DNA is TGCGCCAGCAGCGAAGATAGCGGGGGGATCGGGGAGCTGTTTTTT. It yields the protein CASSEDSGGIGELFF.

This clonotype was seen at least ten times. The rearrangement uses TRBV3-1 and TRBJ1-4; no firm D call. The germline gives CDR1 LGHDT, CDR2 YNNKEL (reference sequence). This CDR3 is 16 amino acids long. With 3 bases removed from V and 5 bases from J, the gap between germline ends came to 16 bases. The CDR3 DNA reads TGTGCCAGCAGCCATGAGGACTTGGACCGAAATGAAAAACTGTTTTTT. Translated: CASSHEDLDRNEKLFF. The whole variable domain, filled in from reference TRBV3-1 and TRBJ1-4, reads DTAVSQTPKYLVTQMGNDKSIKCEQNLGHDTMYWYKQDSKKFLKIMFSYNNKELIINETVPNRFSPKSPDKAHLNLHINSLELGDSAVYFCASSHEDLDRNEKLFFGSGTQLSVL.

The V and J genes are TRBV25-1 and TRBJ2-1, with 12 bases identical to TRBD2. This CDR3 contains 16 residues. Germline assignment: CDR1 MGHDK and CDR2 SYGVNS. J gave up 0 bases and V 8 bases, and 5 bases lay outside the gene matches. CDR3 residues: CASRGLAGSSYNEQFF. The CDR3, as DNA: TGTGCCAGCCGTGGACTAGCGGGGAGCTCCTACAATGAGCAGTTCTTC.

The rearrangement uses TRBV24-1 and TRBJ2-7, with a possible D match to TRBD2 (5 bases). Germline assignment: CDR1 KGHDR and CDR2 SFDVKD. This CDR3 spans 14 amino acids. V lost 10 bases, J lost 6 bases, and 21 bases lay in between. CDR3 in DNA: TGTGCCACTCACAAGCGGAGAGGGCAAGCCGAGCAGTACGTC. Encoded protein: CATHKRRGQAEQYV.

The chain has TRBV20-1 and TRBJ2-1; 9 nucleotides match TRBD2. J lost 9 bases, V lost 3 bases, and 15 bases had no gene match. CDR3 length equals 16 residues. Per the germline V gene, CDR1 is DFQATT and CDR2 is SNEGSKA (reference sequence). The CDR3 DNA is TGCAGTGCTAGCCATGCCATGGGACTAGCTCTTGCTGAGCAGTTCTTC. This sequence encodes CSASHAMGLALAEQFF.

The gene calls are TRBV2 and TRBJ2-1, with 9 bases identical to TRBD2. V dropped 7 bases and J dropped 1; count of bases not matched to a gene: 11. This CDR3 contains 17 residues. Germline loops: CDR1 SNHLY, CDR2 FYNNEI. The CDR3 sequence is CASTASNSGSSYNEQFF. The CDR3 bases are TGTGCCAGCACAGCATCTAATAGCGGGAGTTCCTACAATGAGCAGTTCTTC.

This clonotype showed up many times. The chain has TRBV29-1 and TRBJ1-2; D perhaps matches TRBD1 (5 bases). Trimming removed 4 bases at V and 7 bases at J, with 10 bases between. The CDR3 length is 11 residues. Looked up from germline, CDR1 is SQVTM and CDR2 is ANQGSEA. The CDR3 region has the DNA TGCAGCGTTGCAGGGAATAGTGGCTACACCTTC. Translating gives CSVAGNSGYTF. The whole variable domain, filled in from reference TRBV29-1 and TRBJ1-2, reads SAVISQKPSRDICQRGTSLTIQCQVDSQVTMMFWYRQQPGQSLTLIATANQGSEATYESGFVIDKFPISRPNLTFSTLTVSNMSPEDSSIYLCSVAGNSGYTFGSGTRLTVV.

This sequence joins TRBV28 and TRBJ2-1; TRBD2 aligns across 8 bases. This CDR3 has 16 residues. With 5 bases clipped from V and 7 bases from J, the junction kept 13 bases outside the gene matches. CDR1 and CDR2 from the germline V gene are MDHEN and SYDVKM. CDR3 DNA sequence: TGTGCCAGCAGTCCCTACGGGACGGGAGGGGTTAATGAGCAGTTCTTC. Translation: CASSPYGTGGVNEQFF.

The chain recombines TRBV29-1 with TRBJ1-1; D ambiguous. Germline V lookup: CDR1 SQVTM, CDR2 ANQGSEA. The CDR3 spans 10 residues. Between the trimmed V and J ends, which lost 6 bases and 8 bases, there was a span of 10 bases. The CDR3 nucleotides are TGCAGCGTACAAACGGACGAAGCTTTCTTT. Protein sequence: CSVQTDEAFF.

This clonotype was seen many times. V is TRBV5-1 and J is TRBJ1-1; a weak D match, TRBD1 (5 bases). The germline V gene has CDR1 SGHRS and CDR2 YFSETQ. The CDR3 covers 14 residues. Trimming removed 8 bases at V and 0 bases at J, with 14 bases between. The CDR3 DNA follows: TGCGCCAGTTTCCCCGGGACGGTGAACACTGAAGCTTTCTTT. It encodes CASFPGTVNTEAFF.

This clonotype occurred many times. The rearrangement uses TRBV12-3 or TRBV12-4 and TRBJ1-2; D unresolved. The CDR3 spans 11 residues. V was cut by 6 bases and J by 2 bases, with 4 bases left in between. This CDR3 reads CASSQNYGYTF. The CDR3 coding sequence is TGTGCCAGCAGCCAAAACTATGGCTACACCTTC.

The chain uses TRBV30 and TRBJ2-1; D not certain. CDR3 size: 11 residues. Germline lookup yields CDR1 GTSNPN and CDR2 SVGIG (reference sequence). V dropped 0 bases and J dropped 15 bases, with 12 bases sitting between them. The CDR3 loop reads CAWSVSSRRFF. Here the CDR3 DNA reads TGTGCCTGGAGTGTATCAAGCAGGCGGTTCTTC.

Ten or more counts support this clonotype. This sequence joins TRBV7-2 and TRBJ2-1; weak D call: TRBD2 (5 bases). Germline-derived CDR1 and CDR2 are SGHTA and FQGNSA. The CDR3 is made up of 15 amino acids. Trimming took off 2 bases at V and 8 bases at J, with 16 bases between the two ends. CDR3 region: CASSLNGMDYDEQFF. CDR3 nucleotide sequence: TGTGCCAGCAGCTTAAACGGGATGGATTACGATGAGCAGTTCTTC.

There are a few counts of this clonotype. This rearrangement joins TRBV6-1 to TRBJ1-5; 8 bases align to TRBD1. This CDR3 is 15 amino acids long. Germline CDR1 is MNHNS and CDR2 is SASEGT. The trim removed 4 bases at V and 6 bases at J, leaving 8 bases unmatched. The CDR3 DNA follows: TGTGCCAGCAGTGTCAGGGGGCAGGTTTTTCAGCCCCAGCATTTT. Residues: CASSVRGQVFQPQHF.

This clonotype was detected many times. This chain's CDR3 is CASSLAVGNIQYF. The CDR3 coding sequence is TGTGCCAGCAGTTTAGCAGTGGGAAACATTCAGTACTTC. J is TRBJ2-4 and V is TRBV12-3 or TRBV12-4; D gene ambiguous. V lost 0 bases to trimming and J lost 6 bases, with 6 bases between them. The CDR3 is made up of 13 amino acids.

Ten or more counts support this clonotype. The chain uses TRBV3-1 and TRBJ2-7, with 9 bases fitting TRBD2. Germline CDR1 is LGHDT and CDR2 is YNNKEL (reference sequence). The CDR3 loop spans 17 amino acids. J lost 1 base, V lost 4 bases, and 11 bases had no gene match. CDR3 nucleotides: TGTGCCAGCAGCCTCTCCGACATAGCGGGAGAGTCCTACGAGCAGTACGTC. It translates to CASSLSDIAGESYEQYV.

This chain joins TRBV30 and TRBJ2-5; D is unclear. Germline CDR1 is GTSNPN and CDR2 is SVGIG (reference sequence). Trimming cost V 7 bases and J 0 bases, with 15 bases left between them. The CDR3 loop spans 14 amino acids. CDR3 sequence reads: CASRFPKYQETQYF. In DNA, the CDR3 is TGTGCCTCAAGGTTCCCCAAGTACCAAGAGACCCAGTACTTC.

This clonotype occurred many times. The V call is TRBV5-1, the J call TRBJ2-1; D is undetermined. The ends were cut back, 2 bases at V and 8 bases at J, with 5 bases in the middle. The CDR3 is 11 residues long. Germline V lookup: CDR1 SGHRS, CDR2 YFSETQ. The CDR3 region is CASSFDDEQFF. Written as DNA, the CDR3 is TGCGCCAGCAGCTTTGACGATGAGCAGTTCTTC.

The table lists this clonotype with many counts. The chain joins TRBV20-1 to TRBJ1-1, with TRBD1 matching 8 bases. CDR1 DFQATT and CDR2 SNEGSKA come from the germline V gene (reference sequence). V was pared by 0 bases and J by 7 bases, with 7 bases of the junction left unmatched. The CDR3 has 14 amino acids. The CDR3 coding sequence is TGCAGTGCTAGAGATTCACAGGGGGTATTTGAAGCTTTCTTT. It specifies CSARDSQGVFEAFF.

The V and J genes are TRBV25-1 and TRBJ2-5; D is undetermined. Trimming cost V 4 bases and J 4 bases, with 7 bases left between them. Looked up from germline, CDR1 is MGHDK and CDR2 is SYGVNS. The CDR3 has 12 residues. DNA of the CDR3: TGTGCCAGCAGTGTTTCGGGAGAGACCCAGTACTTC. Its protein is CASSVSGETQYF.

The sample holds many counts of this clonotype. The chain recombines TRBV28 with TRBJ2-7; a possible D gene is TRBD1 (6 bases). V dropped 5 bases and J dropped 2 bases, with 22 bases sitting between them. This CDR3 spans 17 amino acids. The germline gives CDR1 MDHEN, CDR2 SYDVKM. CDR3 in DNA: TGTGCCAGCAGTGCCGCCCAAGGGGGAGCTATCCCCTACGAGCAGTACTTC. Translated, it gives CASSAAQGGAIPYEQYF.

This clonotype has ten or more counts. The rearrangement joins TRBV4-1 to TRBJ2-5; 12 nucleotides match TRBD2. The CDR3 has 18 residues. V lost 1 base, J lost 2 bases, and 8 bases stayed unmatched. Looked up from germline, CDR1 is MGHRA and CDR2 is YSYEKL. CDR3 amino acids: CASSQGGLAGRLQETQYF. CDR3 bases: TGCGCCAGCAGCCAAGGCGGACTAGCGGGACGACTTCAAGAGACCCAGTACTTC.

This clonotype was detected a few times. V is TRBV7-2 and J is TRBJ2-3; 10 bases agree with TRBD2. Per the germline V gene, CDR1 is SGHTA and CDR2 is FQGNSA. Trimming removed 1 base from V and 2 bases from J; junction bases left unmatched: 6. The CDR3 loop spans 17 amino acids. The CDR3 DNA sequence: TGTGCCAGCAGCTTAGAGCGCGGACTAGCGGTCACAGATACGCAGTATTTT. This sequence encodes CASSLERGLAVTDTQYF.